A single sample gave rise to the 27 T cell receptor beta chains below, sequenced in a study of cytomegalovirus exposure and HLA in healthy donors. Primers included in the PCR were 60 Vbeta and 13 Jbeta primers. Here immunoSEQ multiplex PCR was the method, and the copy in TCRdb shows in-frame clones only, minus some. The sample carries approximately 150,000 clones, 70% to 80% recorded once. Sample: PBMCs. The receptor set was obtained from a man aged 18 to 30 in good health and CMV-seropositive.

This clone was seen only once. The chain recombines TRBV27 with TRBJ1-5; maybe TRBD1 (5 bases). Deletions cut 2 bases from V and 5 bases from J, with 10 bases between. CDR3 size: 14 residues. In germline, CDR1 is MNHEY, CDR2 SMNVEV (reference sequence). CDR3 DNA: TGTGCCAGCAGTTTAAGGGGTAGGGATCAGCCCCAGCATTTT. Protein product: CASSLRGRDQPQHF.

V and J are TRBV7-8 and TRBJ2-7; maybe TRBD1 (6 bases). The CDR3 consists of 16 residues. Trimming took off 3 bases at V and 3 bases at J, with 18 bases between the two ends. Germline CDR1 and CDR2: SGHVS and FQNEAQ. The CDR3 is CASSLDLVGANYEQYF. The DNA of the CDR3 is TGTGCCAGCAGCTTGGATCTAGTGGGGGCCAACTACGAGCAGTACTTC.

This chain connects TRBV27 to TRBJ2-3, with a tentative D call TRBD2 (6 bases). Germline V gene data show CDR1 as MNHEY and CDR2 as SMNVEV (reference sequence). This CDR3 contains 15 residues. V lost 6 bases, J lost 0 bases, and 13 bases lay in between. This CDR3 reads CASSGSGTSTDTQYF. CDR3 sequence (DNA): TGTGCCAGCAGCGGGAGTGGAACTAGCACAGATACGCAGTATTTT.

This clone was seen only a few times. The rearrangement links TRBV27 to TRBJ2-5; 12 nucleotides match TRBD1. The CDR3 has 18 amino acids. The J segment lost 0 bases and the V segment lost 5 bases, leaving 10 bases of the junction unmatched. Germline values: CDR1 MNHEY, CDR2 SMNVEV (reference sequence). The CDR3 here is CASSPTSGTGGHQETQYF. CDR3 coding DNA: TGTGCCAGCAGTCCGACCTCCGGGACAGGGGGCCACCAAGAGACCCAGTACTTC.

The V call is TRBV5-1, the J call TRBJ2-3; D gene unclear. In germline, CDR1 is SGHRS, CDR2 YFSETQ. The CDR3 consists of 15 residues. The germline V and J ends were trimmed by 7 bases and 2 bases, with 17 bases remaining between them. The CDR3 DNA sequence: TGCGCCAGCCCCGCGCTCCGCCATAACACAGATACGCAGTATTTT. This translates into CASPALRHNTDTQYF.

This clone was detected only a few times. The V call is TRBV4-3, the J call TRBJ2-6; no firm D call. The CDR3 runs to 18 residues. Germline V gene sequence: CDR1 LGHNA, CDR2 YSLEER. Trimming left V 4 bases short and J 1 base short, with 17 bases between. CDR3 loop: CASSPSRSLPSGANVLTF. CDR3 coding DNA: TGCGCCAGCAGCCCAAGCAGGTCCTTGCCTTCTGGGGCCAACGTCCTGACTTTC.

The chain couples TRBV13 to TRBJ2-7; no clear D gene. Between the trimmed V and J ends, which lost 4 bases and 2 bases, there was a span of 24 bases. Germline V lookup: CDR1 PRHDT, CDR2 FYEKMQ (reference sequence). This CDR3 region has 18 residues. The chain's CDR3 is CASSSQTSLTTSPYEQYF. The CDR3 DNA is TGTGCCAGCAGCTCCCAGACGTCACTTACTACGAGTCCCTACGAGCAGTACTTC.

The chain carries TRBV5-1 and TRBJ2-7; possibly TRBD1 for D (6 bases). V was cut by 0 bases and J by 0 bases, with 10 bases left in between. The CDR3 is 15 residues long. Germline assignment: CDR1 SGHRS and CDR2 YFSETQ. The CDR3 region has the DNA TGCGCCAGCAGCTTGGCGAGGGGGACCTCCTACGAGCAGTACTTC. Translating gives CASSLARGTSYEQYF. The whole variable domain, remainder taken from reference TRBV5-1 and TRBJ2-7, is KAGVTQTPRYLIKTRGQQVTLSCSPISGHRSVSWYQQTPGQGLQFLFEYFSETQRNKGNFPGRFSGRQFSNSRSEMNVSTLELGDSALYLCASSLARGTSYEQYFGPGTRLTVT.

This clone was seen only a few times. The chain has TRBV9 and TRBJ2-3; maybe TRBD2 (7 bases). CDR1 and CDR2 from the germline V gene are SGDLS and YYNGEE. CDR3 size: 17 residues. Trimming took off 3 bases at V and 5 bases at J, with 22 bases between the two ends. CDR3 nucleotides: TGTGCCAGCAGCGCAGATGACAGTGGGGGGGCACGAGATACGCAGTATTTT. Its protein product is CASSADDSGGARDTQYF.

V usage is TRBV7-9 and J usage is TRBJ1-2, with D possibly matching TRBD1 (6 bases). This CDR3 has 17 amino acids. The germline gives CDR1 SEHNR, CDR2 FQNEAQ (reference sequence). V lost 5 bases, J lost 8 bases, and 27 bases lay in between. CDR3 region: CASSPLRDTPLPRGYTF. The CDR3 region has the DNA TGTGCCAGCAGCCCGTTACGGGACACCCCGCTTCCCAGAGGCTACACCTTC.

The rearrangement uses TRBV7-9 and TRBJ1-2; D remains ambiguous. This CDR3 is 14 amino acids long. V was cut by 6 bases and J by 4 bases, with 15 bases left in between. The V gene's germline CDR1 is SEHNR and CDR2 FQNEAQ (reference sequence). The CDR3 DNA reads TGTGCCAGCAGTTCCCCAGACAAAATCTATGGCTACACCTTC. It specifies CASSSPDKIYGYTF.

The count of this clone is one. The gene calls are TRBV2 and TRBJ2-1; 10 positions match TRBD2. V trimming: 3 bases; J trimming: 8 bases; junction bases outside the gene matches: 10. Germline CDR1 reads SNHLY; CDR2 reads FYNNEI. This CDR3 comprises 16 residues. The DNA for the CDR3 is TGTGCCAGCAGTGACGCGAGCGGGAGGGAGGGACATGAGCAGTTCTTC. Protein product: CASSDASGREGHEQFF.

Notes on this clone: This CDR3 is also generated by other DNA sequences in the sample. The V and J genes are TRBV7-8 and TRBJ2-3, with D possibly TRBD1 on 5 matching bases. V was trimmed by 2 bases and J by 2 bases, leaving 20 bases between them. Germline CDR1 is SGHVS and CDR2 is FQNEAQ. This CDR3 spans 18 amino acids. The CDR3 DNA is TGTGCCAGCAGCTTATTTGCCCAGGGCCCCCAAATCACAGATACGCAGTATTTT. Translated, it gives CASSLFAQGPQITDTQYF.

This clone was recorded only once. The V and J genes are TRBV27 and TRBJ1-2; D may be TRBD1 (5 bases). Trimming pared 0 bases from V and 8 bases from J, leaving 10 bases between. This CDR3 is built from 13 residues. Germline CDR1 MNHEY, CDR2 SMNVEV (reference sequence). The chain's CDR3 is CASSLSNQGGYTF. The CDR3 region has the DNA TGTGCCAGCAGTTTATCGAACCAGGGAGGCTACACCTTC.

The CDR3 spells CAWIKRGNEQFF. CDR3 coding DNA: TGTGCCTGGATCAAGCGAGGCAATGAGCAGTTCTTC. The V gene is TRBV30, the J gene TRBJ2-1; no definite D call. CDR1 and CDR2 (germline): GTSNPN, SVGIG (reference sequence). CDR3 length: 12 residues. V shed 4 bases and J shed 6 bases, with 10 bases lying between them.

The rearrangement joins TRBV6-6 to TRBJ2-3; no definite D call. Trimming left V 7 bases short and J 0 bases short, with 8 bases between. Germline V lookup: CDR1 MNHNY, CDR2 SVGAGI (reference sequence). The CDR3 extends over 13 amino acids. CDR3 DNA sequence: TGTGCCAGCACCCCCCCTAGCACAGATACGCAGTATTTT. Encoded protein: CASTPPSTDTQYF.

The chain links TRBV30 to TRBJ2-3; TRBD2 matches 9 bases. Germline V lookup: CDR1 GTSNPN, CDR2 SVGIG (reference sequence). With V trimmed by 1 base and J by 1 base, 12 bases remained unmatched. The length of the CDR3 is 18 residues. CDR3 DNA: TGTGCCTGGAGTGCGAAAAGCGGGAGGAGCCTTCGCACAGATACGCAGTATTTT. This codes for CAWSAKSGRSLRTDTQYF.

The V call is TRBV7-2, the J call TRBJ2-1; the match to TRBD2 covers 15 bases. V dropped 5 bases and J dropped 10; count of bases not matched to a gene: 6. The CDR3 runs to 15 residues. Germline assignment: CDR1 SGHTA and CDR2 FQGNSA. This CDR3 reads CASSGTSGRKGEQFF. DNA for the CDR3: TGTGCCAGCAGCGGGACTAGCGGGAGGAAGGGGGAGCAGTTCTTC.

The rearrangement links TRBV10-3 to TRBJ2-3; 11 bases match TRBD1. Germline CDR1 ENHRY, CDR2 SYGVKD. V gave up 3 bases and J gave up 0 bases; unmatched junction bases: 23. The CDR3 extends over 23 amino acids. As DNA, the CDR3 is TGTGCCATCAGTGAAAGGGAGGGACAGGGGGGACCGGCCCCTCTAACTAGCACAGATACGCAGTATTTT. Translation gives CAISEREGQGGPAPLTSTDTQYF.

V is TRBV7-8 and J is TRBJ1-1, with D unresolved. V dropped 5 bases and J dropped 8 bases, with 9 bases sitting between them. Germline V gives CDR1 SGHVS, CDR2 FQNEAQ. The CDR3 sequence is 11 residues long. The CDR3 DNA follows: TGTGCCAGCAGCAACCAACGGGAAGCTTTCTTT. Amino acid sequence: CASSNQREAFF.

V gene TRBV4-1 combines with J gene TRBJ1-5; D ambiguous. The CDR3 covers 12 residues. Germline V gives CDR1 MGHRA, CDR2 YSYEKL. The V gene lost 0 bases and the J gene lost 9 bases, with 6 bases spanning the gap. The CDR3 DNA reads TGCGCCAGCAGCCAAGAGGCTGGGCCCCAGCATTTT. Translated: CASSQEAGPQHF.

V is TRBV9 and J is TRBJ1-2; D is possibly TRBD1 (6 bases). Germline lookup yields CDR1 SGDLS and CDR2 YYNGEE. The CDR3 totals 15 residues. With 3 bases removed from V and 6 bases from J, the gap between germline ends came to 18 bases. The DNA for the CDR3 is TGTGCCAGCAGCGGGCGAACAGGGAACTCCGATGGCTACACCTTC. Translated, it gives CASSGRTGNSDGYTF. Drawing the rest from reference TRBV9 and TRBJ1-2, the complete variable domain is DSGVTQTPKHLITATGQRVTLRCSPRSGDLSVYWYQQSLDQGLQFLIQYYNGEERAKGNILERFSAQQFPDLHSELNLSSLELGDSALYFCASSGRTGNSDGYTFGSGTRLTVV.

This clone came up once. The chain joins TRBV5-1 to TRBJ2-1, with D tentatively TRBD2 (7 bases). The V end lost 0 bases, the J end lost 9 bases, and 13 bases lay between the germline ends. Germline V gene lookup returns CDR1 SGHRS and CDR2 YFSETQ. CDR3 length: 14 residues. The CDR3 protein is CASSLEGGLLEQFF. In DNA, the CDR3 is TGCGCCAGCAGCTTGGAGGGGGGGCTTCTTGAGCAGTTCTTC.

The rearrangement joins TRBV6-6 to TRBJ1-2; D possibly corresponds to TRBD1 (5 bases). V lost 2 bases, J lost 6 bases, and 10 bases lay in between. CDR1 is MNHNY, CDR2 SVGAGI, per germline (reference sequence). The CDR3 spans 13 residues. The CDR3 protein is CASSYRQSDGYTF. The CDR3 DNA sequence: TGTGCCAGCAGTTACCGACAGTCCGATGGCTACACCTTC.

CDR3 in DNA: TGTGCCAGCAGGGCGGGGAACACTGAAGCTTTCTTT. Translation gives CASRAGNTEAFF. This chain links TRBV2 with TRBJ1-1; no definite D call. The germline CDR1 and CDR2 sequences are SNHLY and FYNNEI. Trimming removed 6 bases at V and 1 base at J, with 6 bases between. The CDR3 extends over 12 amino acids.

The chain carries TRBV11-2 and TRBJ2-3; 8 nucleotides agree with TRBD2. Germline V gene sequence: CDR1 SGHAT, CDR2 FQNNGV. J lost 7 bases, V lost 5 bases, and 2 bases had no gene match. The CDR3 contains 12 residues. CDR3 region: CASSPGGNTQYF. In nucleotides, the CDR3 is TGTGCCAGCAGCCCGGGAGGGAATACGCAGTATTTT.

This sequence joins TRBV28 and TRBJ2-5; D might be TRBD1 (6 bases). The CDR3 has 15 amino acids. Looked up from germline, CDR1 is MDHEN and CDR2 is SYDVKM. The germline V and J ends were trimmed by 6 bases and 3 bases, with 17 bases remaining between them. Here the CDR3 DNA reads TGTGCCAGCAGCCGAGGACAGAAGAAGAAAGAGACCCAGTACTTC. The encoded protein is CASSRGQKKKETQYF. The whole variable domain, filled in from reference TRBV28 and TRBJ2-5, reads DVKVTQSSRYLVKRTGEKVFLECVQDMDHENMFWYRQDPGLGLRLIYFSYDVKMKEKGDIPEGYSVSREKKERFSLILESASTNQTSMYLCASSRGQKKKETQYFGPGTRLLVL.